This T cell receptor beta chain emerged from a study of blood T cell repertoires in COVID-19. Generated by immunoSEQ multiplex PCR, the TCRdb table keeps only in-frame clones and is missing some. This table holds 400,000 or so clones, 85% to 90% found once. V gave up 6 bases and J gave up 3 bases, with 13 bases separating them. Germline V lookup: CDR1 LNHDA, CDR2 SQIVND (reference sequence). The CDR3 contains 14 residues. This TCR derives from a man in his thirties or forties who had recovered from COVID-19. The chain carries TRBV19 and TRBJ2-3, with D possibly TRBD2 on 6 matching bases. The sample was PBMCs or T cells enriched from blood (not recorded which). Written as DNA, the CDR3 is TGTGCCAGTAGAAAGCGGGCCGATACAGATACGCAGTATTTT. Amino acids: CASRKRADTDTQYF.